This T cell receptor (beta chain) was observed in a study of blood T cell repertoires in COVID-19. Overall study context: Whether acute or convalescent, the COVID-19 samples came from the United States, Italy and Spain. PBMCs, B-cell-depleted T cells, or T cells were the source of the cDNA or gDNA that made up the material.

The CDR3 is made up of 15 amino acids. Trimming stripped 3 bases from V and 6 bases from J, with 14 bases between. The germline CDR1 and CDR2 sequences are MDHEN and SYDVKM. As handled by the study authors: By means of reference gene primer amplification, nucleated cell counts were estimated. Clones were sequenced by immunoSEQ multiplex PCR, and TCRdb holds only the in-frame ones, with some missing. The DNA gave D and trimming, while V, J and clone size come from that table. In the table there are approximately 360,000 clones, around 90% of which are singletons. The clonotype was recovered from a man aged 35 to 55 with acute or convalescent COVID-19. The chain has TRBV28 and TRBJ1-4; D unclear. Sequences were obtained from peripheral blood. The CDR3 sequence: CASSLVTGGDEKLFF. As DNA, the CDR3 is TGTGCCAGCAGTTTGGTGACGGGAGGTGATGAAAAACTGTTTTTT.